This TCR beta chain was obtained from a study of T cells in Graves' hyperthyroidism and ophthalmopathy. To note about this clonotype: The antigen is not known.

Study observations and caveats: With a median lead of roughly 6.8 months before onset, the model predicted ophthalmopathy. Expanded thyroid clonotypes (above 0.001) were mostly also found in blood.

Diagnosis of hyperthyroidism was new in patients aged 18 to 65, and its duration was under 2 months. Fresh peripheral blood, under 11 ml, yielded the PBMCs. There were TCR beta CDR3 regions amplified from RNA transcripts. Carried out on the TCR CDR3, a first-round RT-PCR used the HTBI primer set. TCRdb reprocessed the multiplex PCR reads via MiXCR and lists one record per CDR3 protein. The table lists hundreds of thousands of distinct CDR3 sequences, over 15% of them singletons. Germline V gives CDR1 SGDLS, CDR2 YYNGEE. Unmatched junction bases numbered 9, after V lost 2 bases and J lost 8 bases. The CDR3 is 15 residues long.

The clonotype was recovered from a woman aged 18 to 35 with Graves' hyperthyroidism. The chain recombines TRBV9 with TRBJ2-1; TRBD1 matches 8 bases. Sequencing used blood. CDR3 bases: TGTGCCAGCAGCGTTAACACAGGGGGGAGCCATGAGCAGTTCTTC. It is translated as CASSVNTGGSHEQFF.